The 2 T cell receptor beta chains below come from one sample, sequenced in a study of shared clonotypes between healthy human individuals. Assay used: immunoSEQ multiplex PCR; TCRdb lists only in-frame clones, some missing. The data hold approximately 1,000,000 clones, with 70% to 85% observed a single time. Source material: memory CD4+ T cells from PBMCs. Subset of the sample: CD45RA-negative fraction. The receptor source for this set is a man between 18 and 35 years old in good health. Some clones in this sample may be carry-over from other donors' samples.

This clone showed up just once. V and J are TRBV7-2 and TRBJ1-2; D is unclear. V was clipped by 2 bases and J by 4 bases, with 14 bases between them. CDR3 length: 15 residues. Looked up from germline, CDR1 is SGHTA and CDR2 is FQGNSA. The chain's CDR3 is CASSLIGSFLYGYTF. CDR3 in DNA: TGTGCCAGCAGCTTAATTGGCAGTTTTCTCTATGGCTACACCTTC. Supplemented by reference TRBV7-2 and TRBJ1-2, the full variable domain reads GAGVSQSPSNKVTEKGKDVELRCDPISGHTALYWYRQSLGQGLEFLIYFQGNSAPDKSGLPSDRFSAERTGGSVSTLTIQRTQQEDSAVYLCASSLIGSFLYGYTFGSGTRLTVV.

The chain joins TRBV11-2 to TRBJ1-1, with no clear D. CDR1 and CDR2 (germline): SGHAT, FQNNGV. The CDR3 has 10 amino acids. The germline V and J ends were trimmed by 1 base and 11 bases, with 5 bases remaining between them. The DNA for the CDR3 is TGTGCCAGCAGCTTAGTCCAGGCTTTCTTT. Its translation is CASSLVQAFF.